This T cell receptor (beta chain) was recorded in a study of post-analysis software for immune sequencing data. Remarks on this clonotype: Antigen: not known.

Unique molecular identifiers were present in the TCR beta cDNA libraries. TCRdb independently ran MiXCR on the PCR reads; one entry per CDR3 protein. The table has hundreds of thousands of distinct CDR3 sequences, more than 50% seen once. Trimming took 0 bases from V and 0 from J; bases not matched to a gene: 2. Germline V gene sequence: CDR1 SGHTA, CDR2 FQGTGA. This CDR3 has 16 residues. Study-level points and caveats: When patients were compared with controls, about five TRBV segments were more frequent, TRBV5-6, TRBV5-1 and TRBV20-1 among them.

The sample taken for sequencing was blood. This chain uses TRBV7-3 with TRBJ2-5, with 9 bases identical to TRBD2. The TCR originated in a girl under 10 years old with multiple sclerosis. The CDR3 reads CASSLTSSGNQETQYF. Here the CDR3 DNA reads TGTGCCAGCAGCTTAACGTCTAGCGGGAACCAAGAGACCCAGTACTTC.